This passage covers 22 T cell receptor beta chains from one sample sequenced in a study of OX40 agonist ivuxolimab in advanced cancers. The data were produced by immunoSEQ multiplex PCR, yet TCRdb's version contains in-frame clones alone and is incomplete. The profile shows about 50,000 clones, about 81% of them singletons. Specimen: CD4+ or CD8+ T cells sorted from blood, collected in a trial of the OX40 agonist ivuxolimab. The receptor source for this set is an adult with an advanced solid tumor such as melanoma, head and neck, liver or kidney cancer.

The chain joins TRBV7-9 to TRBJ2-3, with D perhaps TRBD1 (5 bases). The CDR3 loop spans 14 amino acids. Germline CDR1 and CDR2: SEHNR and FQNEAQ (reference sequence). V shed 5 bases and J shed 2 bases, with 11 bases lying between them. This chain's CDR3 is CASSRSGNTDTQYF. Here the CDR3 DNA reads TGTGCCAGCAGCCGATCAGGGAACACAGATACGCAGTATTTT. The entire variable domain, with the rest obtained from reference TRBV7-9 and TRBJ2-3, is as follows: DTGVSQNPRHKITKRGQNVTFRCDPISEHNRLYWYRQTLGQGPEFLTYFQNEAQLEKSRLLSDRFSAERPKGSFSTLEIQRTEQGDSAMYLCASSRSGNTDTQYFGPGTRLTVL.

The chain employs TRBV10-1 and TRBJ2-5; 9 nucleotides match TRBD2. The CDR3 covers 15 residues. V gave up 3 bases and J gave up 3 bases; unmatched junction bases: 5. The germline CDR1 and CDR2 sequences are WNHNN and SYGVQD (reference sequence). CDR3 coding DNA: TGCGCCAGCAGTGATGGTAGCGGGGGAAAAGAGACCCAGTACTTC. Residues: CASSDGSGGKETQYF.

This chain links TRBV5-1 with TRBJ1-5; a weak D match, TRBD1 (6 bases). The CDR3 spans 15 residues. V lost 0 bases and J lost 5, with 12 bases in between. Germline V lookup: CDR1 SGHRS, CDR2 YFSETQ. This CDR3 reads CASSLVGGQDQPQHF. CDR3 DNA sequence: TGCGCCAGCAGCTTGGTGGGGGGGCAGGATCAGCCCCAGCATTTT.

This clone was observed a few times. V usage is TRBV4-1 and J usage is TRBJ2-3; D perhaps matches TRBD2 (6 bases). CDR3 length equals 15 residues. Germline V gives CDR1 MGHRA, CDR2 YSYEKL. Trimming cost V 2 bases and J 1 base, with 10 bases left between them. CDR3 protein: CASSQPGEGTDTQYF. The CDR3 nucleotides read TGCGCCAGCAGCCAACCGGGGGAAGGCACAGATACGCAGTATTTT.

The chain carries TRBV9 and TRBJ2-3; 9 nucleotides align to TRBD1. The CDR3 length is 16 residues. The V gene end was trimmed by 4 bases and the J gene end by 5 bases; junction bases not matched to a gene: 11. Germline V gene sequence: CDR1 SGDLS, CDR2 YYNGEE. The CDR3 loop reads CASSPYNGQGKDTQYF. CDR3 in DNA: TGTGCCAGCAGCCCATACAACGGACAGGGGAAAGATACGCAGTATTTT.

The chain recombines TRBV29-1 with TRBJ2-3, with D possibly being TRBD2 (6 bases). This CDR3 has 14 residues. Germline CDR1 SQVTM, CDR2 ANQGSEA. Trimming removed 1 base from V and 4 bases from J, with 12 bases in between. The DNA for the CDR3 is TGCAGCGTTGAAGGGGGCAGGGAGGCAGATACGCAGTATTTT. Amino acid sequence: CSVEGGREADTQYF.

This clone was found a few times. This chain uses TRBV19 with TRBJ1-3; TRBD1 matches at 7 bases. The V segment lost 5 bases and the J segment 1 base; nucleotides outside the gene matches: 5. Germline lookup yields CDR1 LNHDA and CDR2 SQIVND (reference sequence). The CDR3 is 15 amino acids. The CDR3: CASSWQGDSGNTIYF. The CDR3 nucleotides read TGTGCCAGTAGTTGGCAGGGGGATTCTGGAAACACCATATATTTT. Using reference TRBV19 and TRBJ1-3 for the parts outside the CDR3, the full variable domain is DGGITQSPKYLFRKEGQNVTLSCEQNLNHDAMYWYRQDPGQGLRLIYYSQIVNDFQKGDIAEGYSVSREKKESFPLTVTSAQKNPTAFYLCASSWQGDSGNTIYFGEGSWLTVV.

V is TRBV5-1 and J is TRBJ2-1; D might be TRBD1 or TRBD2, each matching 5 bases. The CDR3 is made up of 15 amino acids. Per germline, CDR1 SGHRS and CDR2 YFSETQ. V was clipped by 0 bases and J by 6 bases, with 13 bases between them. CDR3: CASSLDLGDVNEQFF. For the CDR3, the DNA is TGCGCCAGCAGCTTGGATTTGGGGGACGTCAATGAGCAGTTCTTC.

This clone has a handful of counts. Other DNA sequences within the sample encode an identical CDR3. The CDR3 DNA sequence: TGTGCCAGTAGTATAAGCGGGGGATCCTACAATGAGCAGTTCTTC. Its translation is CASSISGGSYNEQFF. The rearrangement links TRBV19 to TRBJ2-1, with TRBD2 identical over 8 bases. After removal of 2 bases from V and 1 base from J, the junction contained 1 base not matched to a gene. This CDR3 has 15 residues. From germline, CDR1 is LNHDA and CDR2 SQIVND (reference sequence).

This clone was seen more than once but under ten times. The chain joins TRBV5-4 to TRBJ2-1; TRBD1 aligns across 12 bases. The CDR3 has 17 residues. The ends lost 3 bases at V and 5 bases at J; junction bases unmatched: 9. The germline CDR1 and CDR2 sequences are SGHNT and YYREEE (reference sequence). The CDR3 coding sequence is TGTGCCAGCAGCTCGGGACAGGGGGCGCAGGGTGACAATGAGCAGTTCTTC. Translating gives CASSSGQGAQGDNEQFF.

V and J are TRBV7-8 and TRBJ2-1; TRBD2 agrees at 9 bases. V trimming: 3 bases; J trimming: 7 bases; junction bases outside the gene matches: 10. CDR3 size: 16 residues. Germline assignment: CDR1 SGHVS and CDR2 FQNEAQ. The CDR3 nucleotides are TGTGCCAGCAGCTTTGGATATAGCGGGAGCCGAAATGAGCAGTTCTTC. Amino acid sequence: CASSFGYSGSRNEQFF.

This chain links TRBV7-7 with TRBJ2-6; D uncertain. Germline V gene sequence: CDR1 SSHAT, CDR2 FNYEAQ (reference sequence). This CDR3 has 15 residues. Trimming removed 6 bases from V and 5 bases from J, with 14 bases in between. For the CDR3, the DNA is TGTGCCAGCAGAGTGCCACAAAGTCGGGCCAACGTCCTGACTTTC. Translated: CASRVPQSRANVLTF.

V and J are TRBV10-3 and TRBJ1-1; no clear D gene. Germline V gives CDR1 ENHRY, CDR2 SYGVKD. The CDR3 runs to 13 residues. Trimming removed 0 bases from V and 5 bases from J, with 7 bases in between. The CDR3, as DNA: TGTGCCATCAGTGAGTCTAGTAGGACTGAAGCTTTCTTT. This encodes CAISESSRTEAFF.

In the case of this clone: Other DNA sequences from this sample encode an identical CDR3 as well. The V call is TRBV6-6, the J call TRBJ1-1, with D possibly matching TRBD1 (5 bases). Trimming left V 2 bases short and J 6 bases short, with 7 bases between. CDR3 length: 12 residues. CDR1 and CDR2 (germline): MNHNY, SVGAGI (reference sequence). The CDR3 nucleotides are TGTGCCAGCAGTTACAGGGGTGCTGAAGCTTTCTTT. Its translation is CASSYRGAEAFF.

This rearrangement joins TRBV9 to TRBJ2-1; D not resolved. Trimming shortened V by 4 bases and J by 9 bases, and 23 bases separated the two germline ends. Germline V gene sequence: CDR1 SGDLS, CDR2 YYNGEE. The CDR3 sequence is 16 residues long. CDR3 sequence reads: CASSFGPAFGISEQFF. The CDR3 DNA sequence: TGTGCCAGCAGCTTCGGACCGGCCTTTGGCATAAGTGAGCAGTTCTTC.

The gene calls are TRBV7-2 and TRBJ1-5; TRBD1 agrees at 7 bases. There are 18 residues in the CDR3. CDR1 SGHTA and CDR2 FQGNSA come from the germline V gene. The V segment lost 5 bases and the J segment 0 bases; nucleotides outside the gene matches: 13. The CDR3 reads CASSTRTGSAHSNQPQHF. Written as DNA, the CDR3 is TGTGCCAGCAGCACCCGGACAGGATCAGCACATAGCAATCAGCCCCAGCATTTT.

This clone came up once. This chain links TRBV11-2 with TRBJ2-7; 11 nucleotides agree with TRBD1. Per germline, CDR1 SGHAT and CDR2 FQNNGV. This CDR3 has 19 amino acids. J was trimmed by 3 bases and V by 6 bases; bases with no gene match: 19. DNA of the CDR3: TGTGCCAGCAGGCTGGGATGGGGGACAGGGGGAGGCCTTGGCTACGAGCAGTACTTC. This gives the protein CASRLGWGTGGGLGYEQYF.

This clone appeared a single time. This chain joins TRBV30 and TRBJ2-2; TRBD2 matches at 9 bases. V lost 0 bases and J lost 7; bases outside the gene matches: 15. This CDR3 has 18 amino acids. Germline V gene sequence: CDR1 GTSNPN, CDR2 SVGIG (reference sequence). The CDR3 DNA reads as TGTGCCTGGAGTGTATGGGGGCTAGCGGGAATGTCGGGCGGGGAGCTGTTTTTT. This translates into CAWSVWGLAGMSGGELFF.

CDR3 sequence reads: CASSKGRSNTGELFF. CDR3 DNA: TGTGCCAGCAGTAAGGGACGCTCGAACACCGGGGAGCTGTTTTTT. The chain has TRBV14 and TRBJ2-2; D may be TRBD1 or TRBD2 (5 bases each). V was trimmed by 6 bases and J by 0 bases, leaving 11 bases between them. The CDR3 is 15 residues long. Germline values: CDR1 SGHDN, CDR2 FVKESK.

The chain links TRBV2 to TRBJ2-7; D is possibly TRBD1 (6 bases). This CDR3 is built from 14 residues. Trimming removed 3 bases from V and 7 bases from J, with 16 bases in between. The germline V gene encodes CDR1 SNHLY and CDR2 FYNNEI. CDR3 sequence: CASSEVRGWREQYF. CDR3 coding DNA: TGTGCCAGCAGTGAGGTCAGGGGCTGGAGGGAGCAGTACTTC.

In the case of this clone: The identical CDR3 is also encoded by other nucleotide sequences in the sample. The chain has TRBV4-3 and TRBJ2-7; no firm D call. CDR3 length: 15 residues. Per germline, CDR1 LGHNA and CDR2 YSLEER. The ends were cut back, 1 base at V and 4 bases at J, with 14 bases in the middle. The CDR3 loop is CASSQGRNSRYEQYF. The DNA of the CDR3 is TGCGCCAGCAGCCAAGGAAGAAACTCGAGGTACGAGCAGTACTTC.

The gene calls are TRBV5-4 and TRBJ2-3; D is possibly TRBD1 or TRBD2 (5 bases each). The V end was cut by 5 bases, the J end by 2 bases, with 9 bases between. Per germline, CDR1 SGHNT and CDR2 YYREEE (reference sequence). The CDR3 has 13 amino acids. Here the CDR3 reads CASRPGTTDTQYF. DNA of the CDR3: TGTGCCAGCAGGCCCGGGACCACAGATACGCAGTATTTT.